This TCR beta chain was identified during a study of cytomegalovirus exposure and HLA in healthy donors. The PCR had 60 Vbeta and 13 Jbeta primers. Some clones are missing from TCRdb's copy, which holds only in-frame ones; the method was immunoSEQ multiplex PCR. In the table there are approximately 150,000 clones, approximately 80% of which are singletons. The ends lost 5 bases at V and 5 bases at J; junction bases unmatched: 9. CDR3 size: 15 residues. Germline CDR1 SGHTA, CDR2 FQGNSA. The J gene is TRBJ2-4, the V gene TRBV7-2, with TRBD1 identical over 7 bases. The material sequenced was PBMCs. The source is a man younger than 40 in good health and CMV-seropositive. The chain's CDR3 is CASSLVGGGENIQYF. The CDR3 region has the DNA TGTGCCAGCAGCCTAGTAGGGGGCGGAGAAAACATTCAGTACTTC.